This entry features one T cell receptor (beta chain) sequence. The read stops 3 residues short of the end of the CDR3; the missing end is completed from the germline J gene. This specimen comes from a study of T cells in women clearing cervical HPV infection. Turning to the study itself: Cases' blood sampling followed lesion detection by median approximately 150 days (90 to 200).

This CDR3 spans 14 amino acids. Germline-derived CDR1 and CDR2 are DFQATT and SNEGSKA (reference sequence). The V end was cut by 3 bases, the J end by 1 base, with 12 bases between. Method: immunoSEQ multiplex PCR; TCRdb's copy keeps in-frame clones and lacks some. The table for this sample gives some 40,000 clones. V and J are TRBV20-1 and TRBJ2-5; D is possibly TRBD2 (5 bases). The source of this sequence is a woman aged 18 to 69 with a cervical HPV16 infection that either progressed to CIN3+ or cleared (not recorded which). The sample taken for sequencing was blood buffy coat. The sequenced CDR3 bases are TGCAGTGCTAGGAAGGAACTAGGCCAAGAGACC. Amino acid sequence: CSARKELGQET. The full CDR3 protein reads CSARKELGQETQYF.